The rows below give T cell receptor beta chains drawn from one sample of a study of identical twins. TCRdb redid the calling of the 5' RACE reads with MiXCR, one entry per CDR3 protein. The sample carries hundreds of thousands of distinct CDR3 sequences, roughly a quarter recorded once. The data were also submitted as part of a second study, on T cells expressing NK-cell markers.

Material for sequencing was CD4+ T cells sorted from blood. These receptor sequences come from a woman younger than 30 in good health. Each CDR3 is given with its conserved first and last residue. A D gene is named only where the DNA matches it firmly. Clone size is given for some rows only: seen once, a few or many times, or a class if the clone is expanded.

CSARGGRFNEQFF,TGCAGTGCTAGGGGCGGGAGGTTCAATGAGCAGTTCTTC,TRBV20-1,TRBJ2-1,-,TRBD2
CATSQLAGGTGELFF,TGTGCCACCTCTCAACTAGCGGGAGGGACCGGGGAGCTGTTTTTT,TRBV12-3/TRBV12-4,TRBJ2-2,many,TRBD2
CASSLRTGTGKNIQYF,TGTGCCAGCAGCCTTCGAACCGGGACAGGAAAAAACATTCAGTACTTC,TRBV7-2,TRBJ2-4,-,TRBD1
CSARMALYYEQYF,TGCAGTGCTAGGATGGCCCTCTACTACGAGCAGTACTTC,TRBV20-1,TRBJ2-7,few,-
CASSPVDRSGNTIYF,TGTGCCAGCAGTCCCGTGGACAGGTCTGGAAACACCATATATTTT,TRBV12-3/TRBV12-4,TRBJ1-3,few,TRBD1
CASSPHEKLFF,TGTGCCAGCAGTCCCCATGAGAAACTGTTTTTT,TRBV6-6,TRBJ1-4,-,-
CASSWDRQEQAQYF,TGTGCCAGCAGCTGGGACCGACAGGAACAGGCCCAGTACTTC,TRBV12-3/TRBV12-4,TRBJ2-5,-,-
CASSPARDGYTF,TGCGCCAGCAGCCCTGCCAGGGACGGCTACACCTTC,TRBV5-1,TRBJ1-2,-,-
CASSRRDRDHEKLFF,TGTGCCAGCAGTCGTCGGGACAGGGATCACGAAAAACTGTTTTTT,TRBV12-3/TRBV12-4,TRBJ1-4,few,TRBD1
CASSLDGTGRNNEQFF,TGCGCCAGCAGCTTGGATGGGACAGGGAGGAACAATGAGCAGTTCTTC,TRBV5-1,TRBJ2-1,-,TRBD1
CASSQELADTQYF,TGCGCCAGCAGCCAAGAACTAGCAGATACGCAGTATTTT,TRBV4-3,TRBJ2-3,-,-
CATSRGQGTGTEAFF,TGTGCCACCAGCAGGGGACAGGGGACAGGCACTGAAGCTTTCTTT,TRBV15,TRBJ1-1,few,TRBD1
CASSSQGLYGYTF,TGTGCCAGCAGCTCACAGGGGCTCTATGGCTACACCTTC,TRBV12-3/TRBV12-4,TRBJ1-2,-,TRBD1
CASSVSRGRRFF,TGTGCCAGCAGCGTATCTAGGGGTCGACGGTTCTTC,TRBV5-8,TRBJ2-1,-,-
CASSGSELNEQFF,TGCGCCAGCAGCGGAAGTGAGCTCAATGAGCAGTTCTTC,TRBV5-1,TRBJ2-1,few,-
CASSQEPGLWGYTF,TGCGCCAGCAGCCAAGAGCCAGGGCTATGGGGCTACACCTTC,TRBV4-3,TRBJ1-2,few,-
CSVARTSNSPLHF,TGCAGCGTTGCCCGTACTAGTAATTCACCCCTCCACTTT,TRBV29-1,TRBJ1-6,-,-
CASSRPASSTDTQYF,TGTGCCAGCAGCAGGCCGGCCTCTAGCACAGATACGCAGTATTTT,TRBV6-2/TRBV6-3,TRBJ2-3,-,-
CASSLGRTLHGYTF,TGTGCCAGCAGCTTAGGACGGACCTTACATGGCTACACCTTC,TRBV7-2,TRBJ1-2,-,-
CASSYLLGGGTQYF,TGTGCCAGCAGTTACCTTCTAGGCGGGGGGACGCAGTATTTT,TRBV6-7,TRBJ2-3,-,TRBD2
CASSQEPGLGGGTGSTQYF,TGTGCCAGCAGCCAAGAACCGGGACTAGGCGGCGGGACTGGGAGTACGCAGTATTTT,TRBV14,TRBJ2-3,few,TRBD2
CATSDHRSGSGNEQFF,TGTGCCACCAGTGATCACCGATCCGGGAGTGGTAATGAGCAGTTCTTC,TRBV24-1,TRBJ2-1,few,-
CASTLKETQYF,TGTGCCAGCACACTGAAAGAGACCCAGTACTTC,TRBV7-8,TRBJ2-5,-,-
CASSNHRDGYTF,TGTGCCAGTAGTAATCACAGAGATGGCTACACCTTC,TRBV19,TRBJ1-2,few,-
CASSITEQFF,TGTGCCAGCAGTATCACTGAGCAGTTCTTC,TRBV12-3/TRBV12-4,TRBJ2-1,-,-
CSVGLAGRHTQYF,TGCAGCGTTGGTTTAGCGGGACGACATACGCAGTATTTT,TRBV29-1,TRBJ2-3,many,TRBD2
CSVGTSGKFTGELFF,TGCAGCGTTGGGACTAGCGGGAAGTTCACCGGGGAGCTGTTTTTT,TRBV29-1,TRBJ2-2,few,TRBD2
CASRRRGTYEQYF,TGTGCCAGCCGACGGCGGGGGACCTACGAGCAGTACTTC,TRBV6-2/TRBV6-3,TRBJ2-7,-,TRBD2
CSVEDLFLGAGAFF,TGCAGCGTTGAAGATTTATTTTTGGGGGCTGGGGCTTTCTTT,TRBV29-1,TRBJ1-1,few,-
CSVDDWTDTQYF,TGCAGCGTTGACGACTGGACAGATACGCAGTATTTT,TRBV29-1,TRBJ2-3,-,-
CSAKPGSGGGTEAFF,TGCAGTGCTAAACCCGGGTCGGGGGGTGGCACTGAAGCTTTCTTT,TRBV20-1,TRBJ1-1,few,-
CASSLVTVPGNEQFF,TGCGCCAGCAGCTTGGTTACGGTCCCCGGGAATGAGCAGTTCTTC,TRBV5-1,TRBJ2-1,-,-
CASSQAGTMGLFF,TGCGCCAGCAGCCAGGCCGGGACTATGGGGCTGTTTTTT,TRBV4-1,TRBJ2-2,few,TRBD2
CASSYQEPGQGSGNTIYF,TGTGCCAGCAGTTACCAAGAACCGGGACAGGGTTCAGGAAACACCATATATTTT,TRBV6-5,TRBJ1-3,few,TRBD1
CASINLAGVNEQFF,TGTGCCAGCATAAACTTAGCGGGAGTCAATGAGCAGTTCTTC,TRBV12-3/TRBV12-4,TRBJ2-1,few,TRBD2
CATNRAEPTDTQYF,TGCGCCACCAATCGGGCAGAACCCACAGATACGCAGTATTTT,TRBV5-1,TRBJ2-3,few,-
CSASRANSGQFF,TGCAGTGCTAGTCGAGCCAACTCGGGGCAGTTCTTC,TRBV20-1,TRBJ2-1,-,-
CASSFIQGNGYTF,TGTGCCAGCAGTTTCATACAGGGAAATGGCTACACCTTC,TRBV27,TRBJ1-2,-,-
CSATRTVQETQYF,TGCAGTGCTACCCGGACGGTCCAAGAGACCCAGTACTTC,TRBV20-1,TRBJ2-5,-,-
CASSGGKSAATDTQYF,TGTGCCAGCAGTGGAGGGAAATCGGCGGCCACAGATACGCAGTATTTT,TRBV2,TRBJ2-3,-,-
CASSLIGVNIQYF,TGTGCCAGCAGCTTAATAGGGGTGAACATTCAGTACTTC,TRBV7-2,TRBJ2-4,few,-
CSAPLVQGYNEQFF,TGCAGTGCCCCGCTGGTCCAGGGTTACAATGAGCAGTTCTTC,TRBV20-1,TRBJ2-1,-,-
CSASSAATQYF,TGCAGTGCTAGTTCTGCTGCAACGCAGTATTTT,TRBV20-1,TRBJ2-3,-,-
CSARSLAGSYNEQFF,TGCAGTGCTAGGAGCCTAGCGGGGAGCTACAATGAGCAGTTCTTC,TRBV20-1,TRBJ2-1,-,TRBD2
CASRPPGATDTQYF,TGTGCCAGCAGGCCACCTGGGGCGACAGATACGCAGTATTTT,TRBV6-1,TRBJ2-3,-,-
CASSLGGGFPDF,TGCGCCAGCAGCTTGGGGGGGGGCTTTCCGGACTTC,TRBV5-1,TRBJ2-7,-,-
CASSRLAGVSTDTQYF,TGTGCCAGCAGTCGACTAGCGGGGGTCAGCACAGATACGCAGTATTTT,TRBV6-1,TRBJ2-3,many,TRBD2
CASSQGSFLQGDGYTF,TGTGCCAGCAGCCAGGGATCCTTTCTTCAGGGAGATGGCTACACCTTC,TRBV14,TRBJ1-2,-,-
CSARERTKTYNEQFF,TGCAGTGCTAGAGAAAGGACGAAGACGTACAATGAGCAGTTCTTC,TRBV20-1,TRBJ2-1,-,-
CASSDWSETQYF,TGCGCCAGCAGTGATTGGTCGGAGACCCAGTACTTC,TRBV10-2,TRBJ2-5,-,-
CASSWTSGRGNTGELFF,TGTGCCAGCAGCTGGACTAGCGGGAGGGGAAACACCGGGGAGCTGTTTTTT,TRBV5-6,TRBJ2-2,few,TRBD2
CASSGGLAGAETQYF,TGTGCCAGCAGCGGGGGACTAGCGGGAGCGGAGACCCAGTACTTC,TRBV7-9,TRBJ2-5,few,TRBD2